These 10 T cell receptor beta chains share one sample of origin, sequenced in a study of blood T cells in healthy people across ages. Next came a second PCR, run for about 7 to 12 cycles, which used a sample-barcoded 5' primer along with a J-beta primer mix. Via MiXCR, TCRdb re-called the 5' RACE reads, giving one row per CDR3 protein. The sample has around 1,700,000 distinct CDR3 sequences, 28% seen once. The sequenced material came from blood. The receptors originated from a woman aged 25 to 39 in good health.

The chain recombines TRBV5-6 with TRBJ2-5; no clear D. Germline V CDR1 and CDR2: SGHDT, YYEEEE. The CDR3 extends over 13 amino acids. V was pared by 2 bases and J by 2 bases, with 7 bases between. The CDR3 bases are TGTGCCAGCAGCTTAAGGATGCAAGAGACCCAGTACTTC. It codes for CASSLRMQETQYF.

The V gene is TRBV6-5, the J gene TRBJ2-3; 12 bases map to TRBD2. The CDR3 totals 18 residues. The junction had 11 bases not matched to a gene; V was cut back by 2 bases and J by 5 bases. The germline gives CDR1 MNHEY, CDR2 SVGAGI. Written as DNA, the CDR3 is TGTGCCAGCAGTTACCGTAAGACTAGCGGGAGTGGGAAAGATACGCAGTATTTT. Protein sequence: CASSYRKTSGSGKDTQYF.

This clonotype was seen ten or more times. The chain is built from TRBV29-1 and TRBJ2-7; the match to TRBD2 covers 12 bases. V gave up 5 bases and J gave up 2 bases; unmatched junction bases: 4. The germline V gene encodes CDR1 SQVTM and CDR2 ANQGSEA. The CDR3 loop spans 14 amino acids. The CDR3 nucleotides are TGCAGCGTTCAGACTAGCGGGAGCGCCTACGAGCAGTACTTC. Translated: CSVQTSGSAYEQYF.

As concerns this clonotype: One base away lies a much larger clone, so this may be a sequencing read error. The chain is built from TRBV9 and TRBJ1-2; the match to TRBD1 covers 7 bases. CDR3 length: 15 residues. V trimming: 6 bases; J trimming: 5 bases; junction bases outside the gene matches: 13. Germline values: CDR1 SGDLS, CDR2 YYNGEE. CDR3 sequence (DNA): TGTGCCAGCAACCGGGTGGAGGGGGCGGATTATGGCTACACCTTC. Translating it yields CASNRVEGADYGYTF.

In this sample, this clonotype turned up a few times. Sequence at one end of the junction differs from germline and may be a read error. V gene TRBV4-3 combines with J gene TRBJ2-6; D is unresolved. CDR1 and CDR2 from the germline V gene are LGHNA and YSLEER. The CDR3 is made up of 15 amino acids. As DNA, the CDR3 is TGCGTCAGCAGCCAAGTAGCCTCTGGGGCCAACGTCCTGACTTTC. Translated: CVSSQVASGANVLTF.

The chain links TRBV7-9 to TRBJ1-2, with TRBD1 identical over 7 bases. The CDR3 loop spans 16 amino acids. With 5 bases clipped from V and 2 bases from J, the junction kept 11 bases outside the gene matches. Germline V lookup: CDR1 SEHNR, CDR2 FQNEAQ (reference sequence). The CDR3 DNA reads TGTGCCAGCAGCCAATGGGACAGCCTCATAAACTATGGCTACACCTTC. Translation gives CASSQWDSLINYGYTF.

V and J are TRBV6-5 and TRBJ1-1; D uncertain. The CDR3 is made up of 15 amino acids. Deletions cut 5 bases from V and 0 bases from J, with 13 bases between. Germline V gives CDR1 MNHEY, CDR2 SVGAGI. CDR3 region: CASSIDGVVNTEAFF. The CDR3 region has the DNA TGTGCCAGCAGTATCGATGGAGTCGTGAACACTGAAGCTTTCTTT.

Many counts were recorded for this clonotype. J is TRBJ2-7 and V is TRBV20-1; D is ambiguous. The germline V gene encodes CDR1 DFQATT and CDR2 SNEGSKA (reference sequence). The CDR3 loop spans 12 amino acids. V was trimmed by 4 bases and J by 3 bases, leaving 10 bases between them. The CDR3 reads CSATAEFYEQYF. The CDR3 region has the DNA TGCAGTGCTACTGCGGAATTCTACGAGCAGTACTTC.

The chain uses TRBV12-3 or TRBV12-4 and TRBJ2-5; 13 nucleotides line up with TRBD2. The V gene end was trimmed by 2 bases and the J gene end by 5 bases; junction bases not matched to a gene: 8. The CDR3 spans 17 residues. The chain's CDR3 is CASSLWGTSGIVETQYF. The CDR3 region has the DNA TGTGCCAGCAGTTTATGGGGGACTAGCGGGATCGTGGAGACCCAGTACTTC.

Remarks on this clonotype: Relative to the germline gene, one junction end is altered; a read error may explain this. This rearrangement joins TRBV7-2 to TRBJ1-1; 10 bases are a match to TRBD1. The CDR3 is made up of 15 amino acids. Germline V lookup: CDR1 SGHTA, CDR2 FQGNSA. Written as DNA, the CDR3 is TGTGCCAGCATCTTAGTAGGACAGGGGGTAACTGAAGCTTTCTTT. It codes for CASILVGQGVTEAFF.